This passage covers 12 T cell receptor beta chains from one sample sequenced in a study of T cell responses to AZD1222 COVID-19 vaccine. Data came from immunoSEQ multiplex PCR; TCRdb stores just in-frame clones and leaves some out. The sample holds approximately 84,000 clones; under 90% are singletons and the top ten take 2% to 3%. This specimen consisted of peripheral blood, obtained on day 0 of AZD1222 vaccination. The origin of the receptors is an adult in good health.

This clone was detected only a few times. The gene calls are TRBV6-5 and TRBJ2-2; 11 bases are shared with TRBD2. The CDR3 sequence is 16 residues long. The ends lost 1 base at V and 5 bases at J; junction bases unmatched: 3. From germline, CDR1 is MNHEY and CDR2 SVGAGI. The CDR3 nucleotides read TGTGCCAGCAGTTACTTAGCGGGGGGGCGTACCGGGGAGCTGTTTTTT. This codes for CASSYLAGGRTGELFF.

This chain links TRBV2 with TRBJ1-1; the D gene is possibly TRBD1 (5 bases). V lost 8 bases to trimming and J lost 3 bases, with 22 bases between them. Germline V CDR1 and CDR2: SNHLY, FYNNEI. CDR3 length: 16 residues. The DNA for the CDR3 is TGTGCCAGCCGGACCGGGGGGAAGAGTGGGCACACTGAAGCTTTCTTT. As protein: CASRTGGKSGHTEAFF.

The V and J genes are TRBV2 and TRBJ2-3; a possible D gene is TRBD1 (6 bases). In germline, CDR1 is SNHLY, CDR2 FYNNEI. The CDR3 extends over 16 amino acids. V lost 5 bases and J 6 bases, leaving 21 bases between the germline ends. The CDR3 reads CASSPRGTGSLDTQYF. The CDR3 DNA reads as TGTGCCAGCAGTCCTCGGGGCACAGGGTCACTGGATACGCAGTATTTT.

The chain is built from TRBV11-2 and TRBJ2-1, with D perhaps TRBD2 (5 bases). V dropped 2 bases and J dropped 5 bases, with 10 bases sitting between them. Germline V gives CDR1 SGHAT, CDR2 FQNNGV. CDR3 length: 14 residues. CDR3 bases: TGTGCCAGCAGCTTACTTACGGGGAACAATGAGCAGTTCTTC. It encodes CASSLLTGNNEQFF.

The gene calls are TRBV5-4 and TRBJ2-7; 7 bases line up with TRBD1. Losses at the gene ends were 0 bases for V and 6 bases for J; bases not matched to a gene: 3. The CDR3 runs to 13 residues. In germline, CDR1 is SGHNT, CDR2 YYREEE (reference sequence). The CDR3 region is CASSLEDRTEQYF. In DNA form, the CDR3 reads TGTGCCAGCAGCTTGGAGGACAGGACCGAGCAGTACTTC.

The chain couples TRBV9 to TRBJ1-4, with 9 positions matching TRBD1. Germline CDR1 and CDR2: SGDLS and YYNGEE. Germline trimming cut 4 bases from V and 6 bases from J; bases unmatched to any gene: 7. The CDR3 extends over 15 amino acids. The CDR3: CASSKTGGEDEKLFF. The CDR3 DNA sequence: TGTGCCAGCAGCAAAACAGGGGGCGAGGATGAAAAACTGTTTTTT.

Written as DNA, the CDR3 is TGTGCCAGCCGAGAAAGGAGGGGACCACCCTACGGCTACACCTTC. This gives the protein CASRERRGPPYGYTF. The chain is built from TRBV6-5 and TRBJ1-2; a possible D gene is TRBD1 (5 bases). Deletions cut 8 bases from V and 8 bases from J, with 24 bases between. CDR1 is MNHEY and CDR2 is SVGAGI in the germline V gene. CDR3 size: 15 residues.

The rearrangement uses TRBV5-1 and TRBJ1-1; 8 bases are shared with TRBD1. The CDR3 runs to 20 residues. The V gene end was trimmed by 4 bases and the J gene end by 0 bases; junction bases not matched to a gene: 20. Germline CDR1 SGHRS, CDR2 YFSETQ. The CDR3 protein is CASSPYHSGTGVDMNTEAFF. CDR3 sequence (DNA): TGCGCCAGCAGCCCTTATCACTCCGGGACAGGCGTGGACATGAACACTGAAGCTTTCTTT.

The chain couples TRBV9 to TRBJ2-3; D not certain. Germline V gene sequence: CDR1 SGDLS, CDR2 YYNGEE. Deletions cut 0 bases from V and 15 bases from J, with 14 bases between. The CDR3 contains 12 residues. The CDR3 DNA reads TGTGCCAGCAGCGTAGCGGGCGACCCTCCTTATTTT. Translating gives CASSVAGDPPYF.

This clone showed up just once. The V and J genes are TRBV6-5 and TRBJ1-4, with TRBD1 matching 8 bases. The CDR3 sequence is 14 residues long. From germline, CDR1 is MNHEY and CDR2 SVGAGI. J gave up 7 bases and V 10 bases, and 11 bases lay outside the gene matches. CDR3 sequence: CATTDRERREKLFF. DNA of the CDR3: TGTGCCACCACGGACAGGGAGCGACGTGAAAAACTGTTTTTT.

This chain joins TRBV11-3 and TRBJ1-1, with D unresolved. The CDR3 extends over 17 amino acids. The V and J ends lost 1 base and 1 base respectively, with 16 bases between them. The V gene's germline CDR1 is SGHNT and CDR2 YENEEA. The CDR3 spells CASSLGGRHSANTEAFF. Written as DNA, the CDR3 is TGTGCCAGCAGCTTAGGAGGCCGACACTCAGCGAACACTGAAGCTTTCTTT. Using reference TRBV11-3 and TRBJ1-1 for the parts outside the CDR3, the full variable domain is EAGVVQSPRYKIIEKKQPVAFWCNPISGHNTLYWYLQNLGQGPELLIRYENEEAVDDSQLPKDRFSAERLKGVDSTLKIQPAELGDSAVYLCASSLGGRHSANTEAFFGQGTRLTVV.

This sequence joins TRBV30 and TRBJ1-2; the match to TRBD1 covers 9 bases. The ends lost 3 bases at V and 7 bases at J; junction bases unmatched: 6. This CDR3 spans 13 amino acids. Germline CDR1 GTSNPN, CDR2 SVGIG (reference sequence). CDR3 in amino acids: CAWRGQGNSGYTF. Here the CDR3 DNA reads TGTGCCTGGAGAGGACAGGGGAATAGTGGCTACACCTTC.